The rows below give T cell receptor beta chains drawn from one sample of a study of cytomegalovirus exposure and HLA in healthy donors. TCRdb keeps only in-frame clones here, not all; method: immunoSEQ multiplex PCR. The sample carries about 140,000 clones, roughly 85% recorded once. The sample comprised PBMCs. Receptor source: a woman aged 25 to 39 in good health and CMV-seronegative. CDR3s include the opening cysteine and the closing phenylalanine or tryptophan. D genes are given only for firm matches. Clone size is not always given. Where it is, it says once, few, many or a class for expanded clones.

j_call clone_size d_call v_call cdr3_aa cdr3_nt
TRBJ1-1 . . TRBV11-3 CASSTDGRNTEAFF TGTGCCAGCAGCACAGACGGTCGTAACACTGAAGCTTTCTTT
TRBJ2-7 . . TRBV6-5 CASSYGQFYEQYF TGTGCCAGCAGTTACGGACAGTTCTACGAGCAGTACTTC
TRBJ2-2 . TRBD2 TRBV4-1 CASSQLGTSGTGELFF TGCGCCAGCAGCCAACTCGGGACTAGCGGTACCGGGGAGCTGTTTTTT
TRBJ2-2 . TRBD2 TRBV23-1 CASSQAGVCVFIGTGELFF TGCGCCAGCAGTCAAGCGGGGGTGTGCGTGTTTATCGGCACCGGGGAGCTGTTTTTT
TRBJ1-1 . TRBD1 TRBV29-1 CSGIQGDSFEAFF TGCAGCGGGATACAGGGGGACAGTTTTGAAGCTTTCTTT
TRBJ2-1 . TRBD1 TRBV20-1 CSANRGTEQFF TGCAGTGCTAACAGGGGAACTGAGCAGTTCTTC
TRBJ1-3 few . TRBV7-8 CASSLGTAHSGNTIYF TGTGCCAGCAGCTTAGGGACAGCTCACTCTGGAAACACCATATATTTT
TRBJ1-6 . . TRBV30 CAGGGGHFSPLHF TGTGCCGGTGGGGGGGGACATTTTTCACCCCTCCACTTT
TRBJ1-4 . TRBD1 TRBV4-1 CASSQGQGGEKLFF TGCGCCAGCAGCCAAGGACAGGGTGGTGAAAAACTGTTTTTT
TRBJ1-1 . TRBD1 TRBV29-1 CSVEEIGQGRNTEAFF TGCAGCGTTGAAGAAATTGGACAGGGAAGGAACACTGAAGCTTTCTTT
TRBJ1-1 once TRBD1 TRBV7-9 CASSFGAGGTEAFF TGTGCCAGCAGCTTCGGGGCAGGGGGCACTGAAGCTTTCTTT
TRBJ2-7 . . TRBV2 CASSDLAQYF TGTGCCAGCAGTGACCTAGCGCAGTACTTC
TRBJ1-1 . . TRBV5-1 CASSLTPSVNTEAFF TGCGCCAGCAGCTTGACCCCCAGCGTGAACACTGAAGCTTTCTTT
TRBJ1-2 . TRBD1 TRBV6-5 CASSPRTGTYGYTF TGTGCCAGCAGTCCACGGACAGGGACCTATGGCTACACCTTC
TRBJ1-6 . TRBD1 TRBV5-4 CASRWTGRVNSPLHF TGTGCCAGCAGATGGACAGGGAGAGTGAATTCACCCCTCCACTTT
TRBJ1-6 . . TRBV2 CASRDGAYNSPLHF TGTGCCAGCAGGGACGGGGCCTATAATTCACCCCTCCACTTT
TRBJ1-1 . . TRBV6-6 CASSYGGTKNTEAFF TGTGCCAGCAGTTACGGCGGGACGAAAAACACTGAAGCTTTCTTT
TRBJ2-2 . TRBD2 TRBV20-1 CSGGLAGELFF TGCAGTGGGGGGCTAGCGGGCGAGCTGTTTTTT
TRBJ2-1 . TRBD2 TRBV5-4 CASSFPRGGSYNEQFF TGTGCCAGCAGCTTCCCTCGCGGGGGTTCCTACAATGAGCAGTTCTTC
TRBJ1-1 . . TRBV7-8 CASSSRDLNTEAFF TGTGCCAGCAGCTCCAGGGATCTGAACACTGAAGCTTTCTTT
TRBJ1-6 . . TRBV5-1 CASSAGTLNSPLHF TGCGCCAGCAGCGCAGGGACTTTGAATTCACCCCTCCACTTT
TRBJ1-5 . TRBD1 TRBV9 CASSRDRGNQPQHF TGTGCCAGCAGCCGTGACAGGGGCAATCAGCCCCAGCATTTT
TRBJ1-2 . . TRBV14 CASSQVSGVAGYGYTF TGTGCCAGCAGCCAAGTCAGCGGGGTAGCGGGCTATGGCTACACCTTC
TRBJ2-5 . . TRBV7-2 CASSLAKGDWETQYF TGTGCCAGCAGCTTAGCTAAAGGGGATTGGGAGACCCAGTACTTC
TRBJ1-5 . TRBD1 TRBV30 CAWSGTHRYRGGDQPQHF TGTGCCTGGAGTGGAACCCACCGATACAGGGGAGGCGATCAGCCCCAGCATTTT
TRBJ2-3 . . TRBV5-1 CASSLDGGDTQYF TGCGCCAGCAGCTTGGACGGAGGGGATACGCAGTATTTT
TRBJ2-3 few . TRBV2 CASSDPRKTRDTQYF TGTGCCAGCAGCGACCCCCGTAAGACCAGGGATACGCAGTATTTT
TRBJ1-2 . . TRBV5-1 CASSLGVGADGYTF TGCGCCAGCAGCTTGGGTGTGGGGGCGGATGGCTACACCTTC
TRBJ2-5 few . TRBV4-3 CASSQDVFREEETQYF TGCGCCAGCAGCCAAGATGTGTTCCGGGAAGAAGAGACCCAGTACTTC
TRBJ1-4 . TRBD1 TRBV6-1 CASRTGQATNEKLFF TGTGCCAGCAGAACCGGACAGGCCACTAATGAAAAACTGTTTTTT
TRBJ2-1 . . TRBV10-2 CASSEGLAILQFF TGCGCCAGCAGTGAGGGCCTAGCGATCCTCCAGTTCTTC
TRBJ1-1 . . TRBV7-2 CASSLAPAGGGTEAFF TGTGCCAGCAGCTTAGCTCCGGCGGGAGGGGGCACTGAAGCTTTCTTT
TRBJ2-5 . . TRBV5-1 CASSGWEDKTQYF TGCGCCAGCAGCGGGTGGGAGGACAAGACCCAGTACTTC
TRBJ2-5 . TRBD2 TRBV5-6 CASSREGLEGETQYF TGTGCCAGCAGCCGGGAGGGACTAGAGGGAGAGACCCAGTACTTC
TRBJ2-2 . TRBD1 TRBV4-3 CASSQKQGINTGELFF TGCGCCAGCAGCCAAAAACAGGGGATCAACACCGGGGAGCTGTTTTTT
TRBJ2-7 . TRBD2 TRBV9 CASSVGSGGHRQYF TGTGCCAGCAGCGTAGGTAGCGGGGGGCATCGGCAGTACTTC
TRBJ2-3 few . TRBV6-1 CASSNRNTQYF TGTGCCAGCAGTAACAGGAATACGCAGTATTTT
TRBJ2-1 . . TRBV20-1 CSLPGRYEQFF TGCAGTCTCCCGGGGAGGTATGAGCAGTTCTTC
TRBJ2-3 . . TRBV6-4 CASRVTSSTDTQYF TGTGCCAGCAGGGTGACTTCTAGCACAGATACGCAGTATTTT
TRBJ2-3 . TRBD2 TRBV27 CASTRGGAGRDTQYF TGTGCCAGCACCCGGGGGGGGGCCGGGAGAGATACGCAGTATTTT
TRBJ2-1 . TRBD2 TRBV29-1 CSVAEEAGPYNEQFF TGCAGCGTAGCTGAGGAAGCGGGGCCCTACAATGAGCAGTTCTTC
TRBJ2-2 few . TRBV7-3 CASSGGGDTGELFF TGTGCCAGCAGCGGAGGGGGGGACACCGGGGAGCTGTTTTTT
TRBJ1-5 . TRBD1 TRBV27 CASSFNDRVQPQHF TGTGCCAGCAGTTTTAACGACAGGGTTCAGCCCCAGCATTTT